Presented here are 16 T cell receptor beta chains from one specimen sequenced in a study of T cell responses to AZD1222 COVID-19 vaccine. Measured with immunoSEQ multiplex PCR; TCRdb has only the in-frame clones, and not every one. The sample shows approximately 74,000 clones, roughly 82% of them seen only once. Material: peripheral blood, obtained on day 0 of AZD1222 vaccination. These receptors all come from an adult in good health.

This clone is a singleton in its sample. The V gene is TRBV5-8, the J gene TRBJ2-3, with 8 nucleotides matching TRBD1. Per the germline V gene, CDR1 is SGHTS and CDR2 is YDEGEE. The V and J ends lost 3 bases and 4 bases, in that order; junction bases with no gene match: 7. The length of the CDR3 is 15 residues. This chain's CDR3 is CASSYRTGPADTQYF. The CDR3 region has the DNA TGTGCCAGCAGCTACCGGACAGGGCCGGCAGATACGCAGTATTTT.

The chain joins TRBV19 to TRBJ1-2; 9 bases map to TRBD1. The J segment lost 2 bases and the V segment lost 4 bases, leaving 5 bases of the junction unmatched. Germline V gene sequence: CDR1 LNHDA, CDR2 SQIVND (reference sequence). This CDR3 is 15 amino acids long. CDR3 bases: TGTGCCAGTAGTACTACAGGGGGCAAAAACTATGGCTACACCTTC. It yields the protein CASSTTGGKNYGYTF.

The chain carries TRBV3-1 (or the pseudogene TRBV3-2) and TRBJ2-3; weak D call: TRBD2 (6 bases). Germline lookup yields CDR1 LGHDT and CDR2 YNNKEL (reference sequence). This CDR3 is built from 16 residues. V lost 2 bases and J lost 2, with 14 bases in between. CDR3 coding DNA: TGTGCCAGCAGCCAACCCCTTGGGGGGAACACAGATACGCAGTATTTT. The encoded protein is CASSQPLGGNTDTQYF.

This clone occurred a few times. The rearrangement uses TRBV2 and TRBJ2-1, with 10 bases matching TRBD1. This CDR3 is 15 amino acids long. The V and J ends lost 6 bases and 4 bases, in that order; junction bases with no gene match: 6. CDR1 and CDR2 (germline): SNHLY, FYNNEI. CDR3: CASRNDRGLYNEQFF. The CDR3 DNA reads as TGTGCCAGCAGGAACGACAGGGGGCTTTACAATGAGCAGTTCTTC.

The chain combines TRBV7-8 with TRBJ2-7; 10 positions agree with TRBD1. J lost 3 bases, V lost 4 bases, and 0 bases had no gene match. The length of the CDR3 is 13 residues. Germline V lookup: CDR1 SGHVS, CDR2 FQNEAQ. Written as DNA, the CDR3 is TGTGCCAGCAGCTGGGACAGGGGCTACGAGCAGTACTTC. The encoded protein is CASSWDRGYEQYF.

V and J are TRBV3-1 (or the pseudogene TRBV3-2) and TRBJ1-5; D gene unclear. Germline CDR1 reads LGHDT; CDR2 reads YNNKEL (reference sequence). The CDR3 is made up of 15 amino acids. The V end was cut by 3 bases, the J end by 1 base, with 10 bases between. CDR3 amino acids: CASSQGPVSNQPQHF. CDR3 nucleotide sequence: TGTGCCAGCAGCCAGGGTCCCGTCAGCAATCAGCCCCAGCATTTT.

For the CDR3, the DNA is TGTGCCAGCAGCGTCTTAAGTGATGCCTATGGCTACACCTTC. This translates into CASSVLSDAYGYTF. The genes are TRBV9 and TRBJ1-2; D gene unclear. The germline gives CDR1 SGDLS, CDR2 YYNGEE. The CDR3 runs 14 residues. Trimming removed 2 bases from V and 4 bases from J, with 12 bases in between.

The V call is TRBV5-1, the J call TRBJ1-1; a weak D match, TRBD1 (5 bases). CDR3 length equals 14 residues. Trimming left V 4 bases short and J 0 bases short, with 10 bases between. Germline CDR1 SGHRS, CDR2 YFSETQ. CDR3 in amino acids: CASSRWGMNTEAFF. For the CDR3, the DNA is TGCGCCAGCAGCCGCTGGGGCATGAACACTGAAGCTTTCTTT.

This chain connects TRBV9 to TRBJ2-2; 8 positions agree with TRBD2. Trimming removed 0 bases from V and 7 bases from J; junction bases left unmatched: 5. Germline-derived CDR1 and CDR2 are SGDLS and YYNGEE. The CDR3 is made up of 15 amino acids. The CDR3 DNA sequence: TGTGCCAGCAGCGTAGCGGGAGGGCCCGTCGGGGAGCTGTTTTTT. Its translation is CASSVAGGPVGELFF.

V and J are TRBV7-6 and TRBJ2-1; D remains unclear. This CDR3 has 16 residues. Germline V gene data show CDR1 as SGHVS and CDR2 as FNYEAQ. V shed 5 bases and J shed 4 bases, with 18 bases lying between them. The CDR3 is CASSPKASPTYNEQFF. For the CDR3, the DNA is TGTGCCAGCAGCCCTAAGGCTAGTCCCACTTACAATGAGCAGTTCTTC. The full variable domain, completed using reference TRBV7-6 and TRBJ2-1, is GAGVSQSPRYKVTKRGQDVALRCDPISGHVSLYWYRQALGQGPEFLTYFNYEAQQDKSGLPNDRFSAERPEGSISTLTIQRTEQRDSAMYRCASSPKASPTYNEQFFGPGTRLTVL.

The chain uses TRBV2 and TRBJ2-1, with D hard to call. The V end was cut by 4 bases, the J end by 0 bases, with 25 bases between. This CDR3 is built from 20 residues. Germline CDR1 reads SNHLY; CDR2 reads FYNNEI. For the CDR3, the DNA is TGTGCCAGCAGTGCCGTTGGAAAAATCACGGCCAGGAGCTCCTACAATGAGCAGTTCTTC. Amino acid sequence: CASSAVGKITARSSYNEQFF.

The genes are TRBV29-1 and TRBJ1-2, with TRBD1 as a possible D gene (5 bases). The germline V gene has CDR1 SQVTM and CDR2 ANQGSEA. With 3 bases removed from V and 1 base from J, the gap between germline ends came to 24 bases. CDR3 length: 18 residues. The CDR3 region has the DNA TGCAGCGTTGACTTACGGGGACTCCCGGAGGAGCTTAACTATGGCTACACCTTC. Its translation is CSVDLRGLPEELNYGYTF. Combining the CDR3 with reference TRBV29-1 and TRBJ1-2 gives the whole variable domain SAVISQKPSRDICQRGTSLTIQCQVDSQVTMMFWYRQQPGQSLTLIATANQGSEATYESGFVIDKFPISRPNLTFSTLTVSNMSPEDSSIYLCSVDLRGLPEELNYGYTFGSGTRLTVV.

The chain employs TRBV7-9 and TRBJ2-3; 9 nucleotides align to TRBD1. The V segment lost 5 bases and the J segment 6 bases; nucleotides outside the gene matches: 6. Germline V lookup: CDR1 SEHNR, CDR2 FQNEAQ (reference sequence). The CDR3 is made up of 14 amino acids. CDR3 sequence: CASSLGTGLDTQYF. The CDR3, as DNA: TGTGCCAGCAGCCTCGGGACAGGGTTGGATACGCAGTATTTT.

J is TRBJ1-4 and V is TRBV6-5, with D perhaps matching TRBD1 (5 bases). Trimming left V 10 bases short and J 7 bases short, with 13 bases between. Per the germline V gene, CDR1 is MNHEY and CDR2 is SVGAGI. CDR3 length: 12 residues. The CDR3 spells CATGGGGEKLFF. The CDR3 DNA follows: TGTGCCACCGGGGGTGGTGGTGAAAAACTGTTTTTT.

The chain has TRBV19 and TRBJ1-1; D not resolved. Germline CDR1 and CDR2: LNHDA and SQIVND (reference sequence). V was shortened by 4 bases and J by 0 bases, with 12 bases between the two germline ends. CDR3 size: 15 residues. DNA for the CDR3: TGTGCCAGTAGTAGTTTTGGGCATTTGAACACTGAAGCTTTCTTT. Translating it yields CASSSFGHLNTEAFF.

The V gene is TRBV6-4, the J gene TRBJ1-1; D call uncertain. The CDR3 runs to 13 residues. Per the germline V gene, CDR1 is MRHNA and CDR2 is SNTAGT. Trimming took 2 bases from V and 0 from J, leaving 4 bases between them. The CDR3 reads CASSDRVNTEAFF. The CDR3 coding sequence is TGTGCCAGCAGTGACAGGGTGAACACTGAAGCTTTCTTT.